This TCR beta chain was profiled in a study of T-cell reconstitution after alpha-beta-depleted transplantation in children. The CDR3 has 14 residues. CDR1 is SEHNR and CDR2 is FQNEAQ in the germline V gene (reference sequence). V lost 1 base to trimming and J lost 5 bases, with 11 bases between them. Preparing the TCRbeta library involved the use of unique molecular identifiers. TCRdb reprocessed the PCR reads with MiXCR, giving one entry per CDR3 protein. The sample has approximately 350,000 distinct CDR3 sequences, around 15% seen once. This clonotype was seen ten or more times. This TCR came from a male patient under 10 years old who had a stem cell transplant for acute lymphoblastic leukemia, so the T cells may come from the graft donor. The chain recombines TRBV7-9 with TRBJ2-5; D is uncertain. This sample comprised PBMCs, mostly from graft donor cells, obtained 360 days after TCRalphabeta/CD19-depleted stem cell transplant. CDR3 protein: CASSLGLARETQYF. DNA for the CDR3: TGTGCCAGCAGCTTAGGGTTAGCAAGGGAGACCCAGTACTTC.